The 27 T cell receptor beta chains given below trace back to one sample, sequenced in a study of T-cell reconstitution after alpha-beta-depleted transplantation in children (dated by TCRdb to the mid-2010s). The sample's treatment or condition label, decoded: allogeneic hematopoietic cell transplantation with graft depleted of TCRalphabeta T cells and CD19 B cells. Receptor libraries were prepared by PCR. TCRdb shows the sequencer as Illumina HiSeq 2500. Molecular barcoding was employed in the preparation of TCR libraries, with unique molecular identifiers being used to normalize TCRbeta repertoire quantification. In TCRdb, the public reads were trimmed at Q25 with fastp and aligned with MiXCR, with productive beta chains retained. A single entry per CDR3 protein holds the most common genes and DNA from its merged rows. This sample lists 700,000 to 850,000 distinct CDR3 sequences; around 17% were detected once. The ten largest clones take up approximately 5% of the sample.

The starting material was PBMCs, mostly from graft donor cells, obtained 360 days after TCRalphabeta/CD19-depleted stem cell transplant. The receptors shown here come from a male patient under 18 who had a stem cell transplant for acute lymphoblastic leukemia, so the T cells may come from the graft donor.

This clonotype was detected a few times. The gene calls are TRBV4-1 and TRBJ2-2, with 11 bases matching TRBD1. The V segment lost 1 base and the J segment 6 bases; nucleotides outside the gene matches: 4. From germline, CDR1 is MGHRA and CDR2 YSYEKL. The CDR3 runs 16 residues. The CDR3: CASSQVGTGGSGELFF. The CDR3 DNA reads TGCGCCAGCAGCCAAGTGGGGACAGGGGGATCCGGGGAGCTGTTTTTT.

The sample holds many counts of this clonotype. V gene TRBV5-4 combines with J gene TRBJ2-3, with D perhaps TRBD2 (5 bases). In germline, CDR1 is SGHNT, CDR2 YYREEE (reference sequence). The CDR3 spans 13 residues. V dropped 2 bases and J dropped 3 bases, with 7 bases sitting between them. CDR3 protein: CASSFRRTDTQYF. The CDR3 DNA reads as TGTGCCAGCAGCTTCCGGAGGACAGATACGCAGTATTTT.

This clonotype has a handful of counts. The chain carries TRBV7-2 and TRBJ2-2; TRBD2 might be the D (6 bases). This CDR3 has 18 amino acids. Trimming stripped 2 bases from V and 0 bases from J, with 16 bases between. Germline loops: CDR1 SGHTA, CDR2 FQGNSA. The CDR3 region is CASSLNGALATNTGELFF. CDR3 nucleotide sequence: TGTGCCAGCAGCTTAAACGGCGCTCTAGCGACGAACACCGGGGAGCTGTTTTTT. The full variable domain, with the rest looked up from reference TRBV7-2 and TRBJ2-2, is GAGVSQSPSNKVTEKGKDVELRCDPISGHTALYWYRQSLGQGLEFLIYFQGNSAPDKSGLPSDRFSAERTGGSVSTLTIQRTQQEDSAVYLCASSLNGALATNTGELFFGEGSRLTVL.

The rearrangement links TRBV6-5 to TRBJ1-2, with TRBD1 as a possible D gene (5 bases). CDR1 is MNHEY, CDR2 SVGAGI, per germline. The V end was cut by 4 bases, the J end by 5 bases, with 17 bases between. CDR3 length: 15 residues. CDR3 loop: CASSSGRRVGYGYTF. The DNA of the CDR3 is TGTGCCAGCAGTTCAGGGAGGCGTGTAGGTTATGGCTACACCTTC.

In its sample, this clonotype was seen a few times. The chain is built from TRBV12-3 or TRBV12-4 and TRBJ2-3, with a weak D call TRBD2 (5 bases). The V and J ends lost 4 bases and 2 bases respectively, with 13 bases between them. The CDR3 runs 15 residues. CDR3 in amino acids: CASSSPLEATDTQYF. The CDR3 DNA reads as TGTGCCAGCAGTTCCCCACTAGAAGCCACAGATACGCAGTATTTT.

There are a few counts of this clonotype. The chain joins TRBV7-9 to TRBJ1-5; TRBD1 matches at 8 bases. J gave up 3 bases and V 4 bases, and 8 bases lay outside the gene matches. Germline V gene lookup returns CDR1 SEHNR and CDR2 FQNEAQ (reference sequence). The CDR3 length is 16 residues. CDR3 DNA sequence: TGTGCCAGCAGCTCCGGGACAGGAGCTATCAATCAGCCCCAGCATTTT. Protein sequence: CASSSGTGAINQPQHF.

This clonotype was recorded at least ten times. V is TRBV29-1 and J is TRBJ2-1; 7 nucleotides match TRBD1. The V and J ends lost 2 bases and 3 bases, in that order; junction bases with no gene match: 4. CDR1 SQVTM and CDR2 ANQGSEA come from the germline V gene. The CDR3 length is 14 residues. The CDR3 bases are TGCAGCGTTGAACCGGGACAGAGCTACAATGAGCAGTTCTTC. Its translation is CSVEPGQSYNEQFF.

This clonotype was seen once. This chain uses TRBV20-1 with TRBJ1-5, with 7 bases that match TRBD1. The germline V gene encodes CDR1 DFQATT and CDR2 SNEGSKA (reference sequence). The V segment lost 4 bases and the J segment 4 bases; nucleotides outside the gene matches: 13. This CDR3 has 16 amino acids. CDR3 DNA: TGCAGTGCTATAAAGATACCGGGACAGATTAATCAGCCCCAGCATTTT. Translated, it gives CSAIKIPGQINQPQHF.

The gene calls are TRBV7-9 and TRBJ2-5, with 14 bases identical to TRBD2. Per the germline V gene, CDR1 is SEHNR and CDR2 is FQNEAQ (reference sequence). CDR3 size: 16 residues. The ends lost 5 bases at V and 4 bases at J; junction bases unmatched: 6. CDR3 residues: CASSPGTSGSPETQYF. The CDR3 DNA reads TGTGCCAGCAGCCCGGGGACTAGCGGGAGTCCAGAGACCCAGTACTTC.

This clonotype was observed at least ten times. This rearrangement joins TRBV7-9 to TRBJ1-1; D possibly corresponds to TRBD1 (5 bases). Germline V gene lookup returns CDR1 SEHNR and CDR2 FQNEAQ (reference sequence). Trimming stripped 1 base from V and 4 bases from J, with 10 bases between. CDR3 length: 14 residues. The CDR3 sequence is CASSLDRWSTEAFF. DNA for the CDR3: TGTGCCAGCAGCTTAGACAGGTGGAGCACTGAAGCTTTCTTT.

The chain has TRBV2 and TRBJ2-1, with D possibly being TRBD2 (6 bases). Trimming took 2 bases from V and 7 from J, leaving 21 bases between them. CDR1 is SNHLY and CDR2 is FYNNEI in the germline V gene. The CDR3 is 17 residues long. The CDR3 DNA reads as TGTGCCAGCAGTGAATGGGGACTCCCGCCTGGAATGAATGAGCAGTTCTTC. Translated, it gives CASSEWGLPPGMNEQFF.

This clonotype was found a few times. CDR3 in DNA: TGCAGTGCCCGCACCCATGAAAAACTGTTTTTT. Its protein is CSARTHEKLFF. This rearrangement joins TRBV20-1 to TRBJ1-4, with D hard to call. CDR3 size: 11 residues. V lost 6 bases to trimming and J lost 6 bases, with 8 bases between them. Germline V lookup: CDR1 DFQATT, CDR2 SNEGSKA (reference sequence).

The chain combines TRBV29-1 with TRBJ2-1, with D possibly being TRBD2 (5 bases). CDR3 size: 12 residues. Trimming shortened V by 0 bases and J by 6 bases, and 6 bases separated the two germline ends. Germline V gene sequence: CDR1 SQVTM, CDR2 ANQGSEA. The CDR3 coding sequence is TGCAGCGTTGAAGATCTAGCCAATGAGCAGTTCTTC. The encoded protein is CSVEDLANEQFF.

The rearrangement links TRBV5-1 to TRBJ2-1; 9 nucleotides match TRBD1. V shed 7 bases and J 7 bases; nucleotides not matched to a gene: 15. The length of the CDR3 is 16 residues. Germline lookup yields CDR1 SGHRS and CDR2 YFSETQ. The CDR3 spells CASGATPGTGYNEQFF. The CDR3 DNA follows: TGCGCCAGCGGGGCCACGCCCGGGACAGGGTATAATGAGCAGTTCTTC.

This chain joins TRBV5-1 and TRBJ1-6; D not certain. V shed 4 bases and J shed 0 bases, with 17 bases lying between them. The CDR3 runs to 18 residues. Germline loops: CDR1 SGHRS, CDR2 YFSETQ. CDR3 region: CASSPGEDPSSYNSPLHF. The CDR3, as DNA: TGCGCCAGCAGCCCCGGAGAGGACCCGAGCTCCTATAATTCACCCCTCCACTTT.

This clonotype turned up a few times. One end of the junction varies from germline; a read error may be responsible. V gene TRBV7-3 combines with J gene TRBJ2-1; tentative D call: TRBD2 (6 bases). The V gene's germline CDR1 is SGHTA and CDR2 FQGTGA. This CDR3 is built from 12 residues. CDR3 DNA sequence: TGTGCCAGCTGGGACTCCCACAATGAGCAGTTCTTC. Protein: CASWDSHNEQFF.

The rearrangement links TRBV6-5 to TRBJ2-1; 9 bases are a match to TRBD1. CDR1 MNHEY and CDR2 SVGAGI come from the germline V gene. The CDR3 is 15 amino acids. V shed 4 bases, J shed 8 bases, and the junction held 9 bases outside the gene matches. This CDR3 is CASSSVGQGGYEQFF. CDR3 nucleotides: TGTGCCAGCAGTTCCGTGGGACAGGGAGGCTATGAGCAGTTCTTC.

This clonotype has only a few counts. The rearrangement uses TRBV2 and TRBJ2-4, with D unclear. V lost 11 bases to trimming and J lost 3 bases, with 17 bases between them. Germline lookup yields CDR1 SNHLY and CDR2 FYNNEI. This CDR3 comprises 14 residues. CDR3 coding DNA: TGTGCCGGTTGGACGTCACCCATCAAAAACATTCAGTACTTC. Its protein product is CAGWTSPIKNIQYF.

This clonotype was counted ten times or more. V usage is TRBV7-9 and J usage is TRBJ1-2; D gene uncertain. The V gene lost 4 bases and the J gene lost 5 bases, with 8 bases spanning the gap. Looked up from germline, CDR1 is SEHNR and CDR2 is FQNEAQ (reference sequence). The CDR3 totals 12 residues. Here the CDR3 reads CASSYEYYGYTF. In DNA, the CDR3 is TGTGCCAGCAGCTACGAGTATTATGGCTACACCTTC.

In this sample, this clonotype turned up many times. The chain recombines TRBV12-3 or TRBV12-4 with TRBJ2-1; either TRBD1 or TRBD2 may supply D (5 bases each). Trimming pared 3 bases from V and 7 bases from J, leaving 13 bases between. The CDR3 extends over 14 amino acids. CDR3 nucleotide sequence: TGTGCCAGCAGTTTGGGGGAGAGGCGGAATGAGCAGTTCTTC. It is translated as CASSLGERRNEQFF.

There are a few counts of this clonotype. The V gene is TRBV5-1, the J gene TRBJ2-1, with 10 bases that match TRBD2. The ends lost 0 bases at V and 7 bases at J; junction bases unmatched: 7. Germline-derived CDR1 and CDR2 are SGHRS and YFSETQ. The CDR3 contains 16 residues. Here the CDR3 DNA reads TGCGCCAGCAGCTTGGGTCTAGCGGGAGTAGAAAATGAGCAGTTCTTC. Amino acids: CASSLGLAGVENEQFF.

This clonotype was detected a few times. This chain uses TRBV4-2 with TRBJ2-7, with 8 bases identical to TRBD2. This CDR3 has 15 residues. Germline CDR1 is LGHNA and CDR2 is YNFKEQ. J gave up 3 bases and V 0 bases, and 4 bases lay outside the gene matches. The CDR3 sequence: CASSQEGTRVYEQYF. DNA for the CDR3: TGTGCCAGCAGCCAAGAAGGGACTAGGGTCTACGAGCAGTACTTC.

The chain employs TRBV20-1 and TRBJ2-2, with D possibly matching TRBD2 (6 bases). Germline V gene lookup returns CDR1 DFQATT and CDR2 SNEGSKA (reference sequence). With 2 bases removed from V and 0 bases from J, the gap between germline ends came to 10 bases. CDR3 length: 15 residues. The CDR3 coding sequence is TGCAGTGCTAGACCCCGGAGGGCGAACACCGGGGAGCTGTTTTTT. Residues: CSARPRRANTGELFF.

The J gene is TRBJ2-4, the V gene TRBV9; TRBD2 matches 9 bases. V was clipped by 0 bases and J by 6 bases; unmatched bases: 4. CDR3 length: 15 residues. Germline values: CDR1 SGDLS, CDR2 YYNGEE. The CDR3 nucleotides are TGTGCCAGCAGCGTAGGGCCGACTAGCGGAAACATTCAGTACTTC. Its protein is CASSVGPTSGNIQYF.

In its sample, this clonotype was seen many times. The V gene is TRBV12-3 or TRBV12-4, the J gene TRBJ2-7; D is possibly TRBD2 (6 bases). V lost 5 bases to trimming and J lost 1 base, with 15 bases between them. The CDR3 is 15 amino acids. Here the CDR3 reads CASSPDYGGSYEQYF. The CDR3 bases are TGTGCCAGCAGTCCCGATTACGGGGGATCCTACGAGCAGTACTTC.

This clonotype has ten or more counts. The rearrangement joins TRBV5-1 to TRBJ2-7; D is undetermined. Germline values: CDR1 SGHRS, CDR2 YFSETQ. Trimming removed 5 bases from V and 3 bases from J, with 6 bases in between. This CDR3 region has 11 residues. The DNA of the CDR3 is TGCGCCAGCAGAAACCTCTACGAGCAGTACTTC. Translating it yields CASRNLYEQYF.

J is TRBJ2-1 and V is TRBV5-1, with 10 bases that match TRBD2. This CDR3 has 14 residues. V was clipped by 6 bases and J by 9 bases; unmatched bases: 9. In germline, CDR1 is SGHRS, CDR2 YFSETQ. In nucleotides, the CDR3 is TGCGCCAGCATGTCTAGCGGGAGAACTTGTGAGCAGTTCTTC. Protein: CASMSSGRTCEQFF. The full variable domain, its missing parts supplied by reference TRBV5-1 and TRBJ2-1, is KAGVTQTPRYLIKTRGQQVTLSCSPISGHRSVSWYQQTPGQGLQFLFEYFSETQRNKGNFPGRFSGRQFSNSRSEMNVSTLELGDSALYLCASMSSGRTCEQFFGPGTRLTVL.